The 23 T cell receptor beta chains below come from one sample, sequenced in a study of response to subunit inactivated influenza vaccine. MiXCR, run by TCRdb on the RT-PCR reads, gives a single entry per CDR3 protein. Among 550,000 to 650,000 distinct CDR3 sequences listed, about 12% were seen once. Sequencing was performed on PBMCs from blood, taken on the day of vaccination. The receptors stem from a man in his fifties who received an inactivated influenza vaccine.

This clonotype turned up a few times. CDR3 sequence reads: CASSPQTGGHQFF. CDR3 DNA sequence: TGTGCCAGCAGTCCGCAGACAGGGGGGCATCAGTTCTTC. The genes are TRBV7-3 and TRBJ2-1; 9 bases align to TRBD1. Trimming cost V 6 bases and J 13 bases; bases outside gene matches: 10. The CDR3 is 13 amino acids. CDR1 and CDR2 (germline): SGHTA, FQGTGA.

CDR3 sequence reads: CASSSYRVSDEQYF. CDR3 DNA sequence: TGTGCCAGCAGCTCCTACAGGGTTTCGGACGAGCAGTACTTC. The chain uses TRBV7-9 and TRBJ2-7, with D tentatively TRBD1 (6 bases). The CDR3 length is 14 residues. Germline V gene data show CDR1 as SEHNR and CDR2 as FQNEAQ (reference sequence). Trimming took off 4 bases at V and 5 bases at J, with 15 bases between the two ends.

The V call is TRBV5-1, the J call TRBJ2-3, with 7 positions matching TRBD2. CDR1 is SGHRS and CDR2 is YFSETQ in the germline V gene. Losses at the gene ends were 4 bases for V and 6 bases for J; bases not matched to a gene: 14. CDR3 length: 16 amino acids. CDR3 DNA sequence: TGCGCCAGCAGCCCGACGGCTAGCGGCCGTTTGGATACGCAGTATTTT. The encoded protein is CASSPTASGRLDTQYF. Looking up the rest from reference TRBV5-1 and TRBJ2-3 gives the full variable domain: KAGVTQTPRYLIKTRGQQVTLSCSPISGHRSVSWYQQTPGQGLQFLFEYFSETQRNKGNFPGRFSGRQFSNSRSEMNVSTLELGDSALYLCASSPTASGRLDTQYFGPGTRLTVL.

The rearrangement links TRBV11-2 to TRBJ2-7, with D possibly being TRBD1 (6 bases). The CDR3 extends over 16 amino acids. From germline, CDR1 is SGHAT and CDR2 FQNNGV. Trimming left V 5 bases short and J 4 bases short, with 21 bases between. In DNA form, the CDR3 reads TGTGCCAGCAGCCCCACTGGGTATGGGGGCGAGTACGAGCAGTACTTC. Translating it yields CASSPTGYGGEYEQYF.

This clonotype was detected many times. V usage is TRBV29-1 and J usage is TRBJ1-1; D not resolved. CDR3 length: 13 residues. Germline assignment: CDR1 SQVTM and CDR2 ANQGSEA. Between the trimmed V and J ends, which lost 4 bases and 0 bases, there was a span of 9 bases. CDR3 DNA sequence: TGCAGCGTTGGTCCTGCATTGAACACTGAAGCTTTCTTT. This sequence encodes CSVGPALNTEAFF.

This clonotype was seen only a few times. J is TRBJ2-7 and V is TRBV4-3, with a possible D match to TRBD1 (6 bases). Trimming stripped 0 bases from V and 2 bases from J, with 11 bases between. The CDR3 sequence is 15 residues long. Per the germline V gene, CDR1 is LGHNA and CDR2 is YSLEER. CDR3 DNA: TGCGCCAGCAGCCAAGATGTCAGGGGAACCTACGAGCAGTACTTC. This encodes CASSQDVRGTYEQYF.

This clonotype was seen at least ten times. V gene TRBV12-3 or TRBV12-4 combines with J gene TRBJ1-1; unclear D gene. This CDR3 contains 13 residues. Between the trimmed V and J ends, which lost 5 bases and 1 base, there was a span of 8 bases. This chain's CDR3 is CASSSRGNTEAFF. CDR3 in DNA: TGTGCCAGCAGTAGTCGAGGGAACACTGAAGCTTTCTTT.

This chain links TRBV9 with TRBJ1-3, with 9 bases that match TRBD1. Losses at the gene ends were 0 bases for V and 3 bases for J; bases not matched to a gene: 4. The CDR3 sequence is 16 residues long. Germline V gene lookup returns CDR1 SGDLS and CDR2 YYNGEE. DNA of the CDR3: TGTGCCAGCAGCGTAGGGGACAGGGCCCATGGAAACACCATATATTTT. Amino acid sequence: CASSVGDRAHGNTIYF.

This clonotype was seen a few times. The chain recombines TRBV6-6 with TRBJ1-6, with D unresolved. Germline lookup yields CDR1 MNHNY and CDR2 SVGAGI (reference sequence). The V end lost 4 bases, the J end lost 14 bases, and 12 bases lay between the germline ends. This CDR3 has 12 amino acids. CDR3 in amino acids: CASSSEGWTLHF. The CDR3 nucleotides read TGTGCCAGCAGTTCCGAAGGATGGACCCTCCACTTT.

CDR3 nucleotide sequence: TGTGCCAGCAGTGAAACGCTTCGGGGGGAGCTGTTTTTT. Translating it yields CASSETLRGELFF. The chain has TRBV25-1 and TRBJ2-2, with D unresolved. Trimming took 2 bases from V and 8 from J, leaving 9 bases between them. The CDR3 has 13 residues. Germline V gives CDR1 MGHDK, CDR2 SYGVNS.

This clonotype was seen a handful of times. The chain joins TRBV20-1 to TRBJ2-7, with no clear D. Per germline, CDR1 DFQATT and CDR2 SNEGSKA (reference sequence). The CDR3 loop spans 15 amino acids. Trimming stripped 6 bases from V and 1 base from J, with 19 bases between. The DNA of the CDR3 is TGCAGTGCAGATTCCTCACTTGGCGGTTCCTACGAGCAGTACTTC. Amino acids: CSADSSLGGSYEQYF.

The table lists this clonotype with many counts. The J gene is TRBJ2-1, the V gene TRBV29-1, with D tentatively TRBD2 (5 bases). Between the trimmed V and J ends, which lost 3 bases and 5 bases, there was a span of 26 bases. The CDR3 spans 18 residues. In germline, CDR1 is SQVTM, CDR2 ANQGSEA. CDR3 sequence (DNA): TGCAGCGTTGATGCCCCAGGAGTTAGCAGACTAAACAACAATGAGCAGTTCTTC. Encoded protein: CSVDAPGVSRLNNNEQFF.

This clonotype was recorded at least ten times. The V call is TRBV18, the J call TRBJ2-7; 7 bases line up with TRBD2. Trimming cost V 1 base and J 3 bases; bases outside gene matches: 3. The CDR3 loop spans 14 amino acids. Germline CDR1 is KGHSH and CDR2 is LQKENI. The CDR3 DNA follows: TGTGCCAGCTCACCACTAGCGGGCCACTACGAGCAGTACTTC. Its protein is CASSPLAGHYEQYF. The entire variable domain, with the rest obtained from reference TRBV18 and TRBJ2-7, is as follows: NAGVMQNPRHLVRRRGQEARLRCSPMKGHSHVYWYRQLPEEGLKFMVYLQKENIIDESGMPKERFSAEFPKEGPSILRIQQVVRGDSAAYFCASSPLAGHYEQYFGPGTRLTVT.

This chain joins TRBV20-1 and TRBJ2-1; perhaps TRBD1 as D (6 bases). This CDR3 is built from 12 residues. V was trimmed by 3 bases and J by 9 bases, leaving 12 bases between them. CDR1 and CDR2 from the germline V gene are DFQATT and SNEGSKA (reference sequence). In DNA, the CDR3 is TGCAGTGCTAGCAGGGGTGCGGGTGAGCAGTTCTTC. Translating gives CSASRGAGEQFF.

This clonotype was detected many times. The gene calls are TRBV6-2 or TRBV6-3 and TRBJ2-7; weak D call: TRBD2 (5 bases). The CDR3 consists of 13 residues. The V gene's germline CDR1 is MNHEY and CDR2 SVGEGT. Trimming took 0 bases from V and 4 from J, leaving 7 bases between them. CDR3 region: CASSYSRTYEQYF. The CDR3 nucleotides are TGTGCCAGCAGTTACTCCCGGACTTACGAGCAGTACTTC.

This clonotype was seen more than once but under ten times. The chain links TRBV20-1 to TRBJ2-1; TRBD1 is a possible D gene (6 bases). V was clipped by 6 bases and J by 4 bases, with 13 bases between them. Germline lookup yields CDR1 DFQATT and CDR2 SNEGSKA (reference sequence). This CDR3 contains 13 residues. CDR3 loop: CSAWDTRYNEQFF. As DNA, the CDR3 is TGCAGTGCCTGGGACACGAGATACAATGAGCAGTTCTTC.

This chain joins TRBV7-9 and TRBJ1-5; 7 positions agree with TRBD1. Germline CDR1 SEHNR, CDR2 FQNEAQ (reference sequence). This CDR3 has 15 amino acids. With V trimmed by 5 bases and J by 2 bases, 6 bases remained unmatched. The CDR3 protein is CASSPQGLGNQPQHF. CDR3 in DNA: TGTGCCAGCAGCCCACAGGGGCTGGGCAATCAGCCCCAGCATTTT.

This clonotype showed up just a few times. The rearrangement uses TRBV7-7 and TRBJ2-5; 10 bases line up with TRBD1. CDR1 and CDR2 from the germline V gene are SSHAT and FNYEAQ (reference sequence). This CDR3 has 15 amino acids. V dropped 5 bases and J dropped 5; count of bases not matched to a gene: 8. This chain's CDR3 is CASSLLRDRGETQYF. The DNA of the CDR3 is TGTGCCAGCAGCCTCCTCCGGGACAGGGGTGAGACCCAGTACTTC.

This clonotype was observed many times. This chain links TRBV28 with TRBJ2-3; the match to TRBD1 covers 11 bases. CDR1 and CDR2 from the germline V gene are MDHEN and SYDVKM. V lost 10 bases, J lost 6 bases, and 9 bases stayed unmatched. This CDR3 spans 14 amino acids. CDR3 sequence: CATRTGGLGDTQYF. CDR3 nucleotide sequence: TGTGCCACCCGGACAGGGGGCCTCGGGGATACGCAGTATTTT.

The table lists this clonotype with many counts. This chain connects TRBV20-1 to TRBJ2-1; D remains unclear. This CDR3 contains 10 residues. V was cut by 8 bases and J by 5 bases, with 7 bases left in between. Germline CDR1 and CDR2: DFQATT and SNEGSKA (reference sequence). CDR3 sequence: CSPLDNEQFF. In nucleotides, the CDR3 is TGCAGTCCATTGGACAATGAGCAGTTCTTC.

This clonotype was detected only a few times. The chain employs TRBV5-1 and TRBJ2-7; D uncertain. In germline, CDR1 is SGHRS, CDR2 YFSETQ. Trimming removed 4 bases at V and 3 bases at J, with 8 bases between. The CDR3 consists of 12 residues. The CDR3 reads CASSDLNYEQYF. The CDR3 DNA is TGCGCCAGCAGCGACTTAAACTACGAGCAGTACTTC. The variable domain in full, completed from reference TRBV5-1 and TRBJ2-7, reads KAGVTQTPRYLIKTRGQQVTLSCSPISGHRSVSWYQQTPGQGLQFLFEYFSETQRNKGNFPGRFSGRQFSNSRSEMNVSTLELGDSALYLCASSDLNYEQYFGPGTRLTVT.

This clonotype turned up a few times. This chain links TRBV5-1 with TRBJ2-1; 9 bases fit TRBD1. This CDR3 has 15 amino acids. Germline CDR1 SGHRS, CDR2 YFSETQ. V shed 4 bases, J shed 4 bases, and the junction held 6 bases outside the gene matches. CDR3: CASSPAGQGYNEQFF. For the CDR3, the DNA is TGCGCCAGCAGCCCGGCGGGACAGGGTTACAATGAGCAGTTCTTC. Filled out from reference TRBV5-1 and TRBJ2-1, the complete variable domain reads KAGVTQTPRYLIKTRGQQVTLSCSPISGHRSVSWYQQTPGQGLQFLFEYFSETQRNKGNFPGRFSGRQFSNSRSEMNVSTLELGDSALYLCASSPAGQGYNEQFFGPGTRLTVL.

This clonotype has a count of ten or more. The V call is TRBV4-3, the J call TRBJ2-7; unclear D gene. The CDR3 is 13 residues long. CDR1 is LGHNA and CDR2 is YSLEER in the germline V gene. Trimming left V 2 bases short and J 5 bases short, with 10 bases between. The DNA of the CDR3 is TGCGCCAGCAGCCAACAATTTAAGAACGAGCAGTACTTC. This codes for CASSQQFKNEQYF.